This TCR beta chain was sequenced during a study of control samples from healthy donors and cancer patients (dated by TCRdb to about 2020). Library construction relied on the immunoSEQ multiplex PCR assay. TCRdb's version of the immuneACCESS table is confined to in-frame rearrangements and falls short of the full clone set. An unresolved V gene accounts for under half of the shortfall where checked; the remainder is of unknown origin. The sample table records 100,000 to 150,000 clones; roughly 90% of these occur just once. About 2.5% of the sample goes to the ten largest clones. About this clone: The target of this receptor is not known. Base qualities were left out, and no much larger clone turns up one base away.

The CDR3 runs 16 amino acids, cysteine and phenylalanine included. The retained sequence is limited to the CDR3, 48 bases, with the frame set at the first base. Sequences SGHTA (CDR1) and FQGTGA (CDR2) are obtained from the germline V gene. The trim is 5 bases for V and 4 bases for J, with a gap of 17 bases between the germline ends. Recombination connected TRBV7-3 to TRBJ2-2, with TRBD2 perhaps the D gene, on 7 matching bases. Sample: blood. The TCR sequence derives from a man aged 35 to 55 in good health. The CDR3 loop reads CASSPSRGAVTGELFF. The nucleotide sequence is TGTGCCAGCAGCCCCTCCCGGGGGGCCGTCACCGGGGAGCTGTTTTTT. Here the CDR3 is joined to the reference TRBV7-3 and TRBJ2-2 genes, and the full variable domain is: GAGVSQTPSNKVTEKGKYVELRCDPISGHTALYWYRQSLGQGPEFLIYFQGTGAADDSGLPNDRFFAVRPEGSVSTLKIQRTERGDSAVYLCASSPSRGAVTGELFFGEGSRLTVL.